Here is one TCR beta chain with its context. Antigen: not known. The CDR3 spans 14 residues. V shed 4 bases and J 3 bases; nucleotides not matched to a gene: 3. In germline, CDR1 is SGHRS, CDR2 YFSETQ. Use of 60 Vbeta and 13 Jbeta primers characterized the PCR. Sequencing was performed with immunoSEQ multiplex PCR; in TCRdb, only in-frame clones are kept and a portion is missing. The profile shows under 200,000 clones, roughly 73% of them singletons. These data belong to a study of cytomegalovirus exposure and HLA in healthy donors. Broader study findings: Later analysis associated a missense DCLRE1C variant with TCR beta V- and J-gene trimming.

This receptor was identified in a male donor in good health and CMV-seronegative. Specimen: PBMCs. This chain joins TRBV5-1 and TRBJ2-3, with 9 positions matching TRBD1. The CDR3 loop reads CASSMGQGTDTQYF. DNA of the CDR3: TGCGCCAGCAGCATGGGACAGGGAACAGATACGCAGTATTTT.